This entry lists 24 T cell receptor beta chains sequenced from one sample in a study of T cells after posttransplantation cyclophosphamide (dated by TCRdb to 2016 to 2017). The library was produced with the immunoSEQ multiplex PCR assay. The immuneACCESS repertoire file appears here via TCRdb, limited to in-frame rearrangements. These files lack a portion of the clones; in checked studies, under half of the deficit traces to unresolved V genes, and the cause of the others is not known. The table for this sample lists roughly 18,000 clones; roughly 85% of them were counted only once. About 9.1% of the sample lies in the top ten. Sequenced input: memory CD4+ T cells sorted from blood. The receptor set was obtained from a man aged 25 to 40 in good health and a related stem cell transplant donor.

The chain combines TRBV7-2 with TRBJ1-5; unclear D gene. The germline V gene has CDR1 SGHTA and CDR2 FQGNSA. V was trimmed by 1 base and J by 9 bases, leaving 10 bases between them. The CDR3 loop spans 13 amino acids. In DNA, the CDR3 is TGTGCCAGCAGCTTAGAGCCATCGGGGCCCCAGCATTTT. It yields the protein CASSLEPSGPQHF.

The chain joins TRBV7-9 to TRBJ2-7; 14 nucleotides agree with TRBD2. The CDR3 spans 16 residues. J was trimmed by 0 bases and V by 5 bases; bases with no gene match: 3. CDR1 and CDR2 (germline): SEHNR, FQNEAQ (reference sequence). The CDR3 DNA sequence: TGTGCCAGCAGCCCGGGACTAGCGGGGGTCTCCTACGAGCAGTACTTC. This sequence encodes CASSPGLAGVSYEQYF.

Worth noting for this clone: Other DNA variants within this sample encode the same CDR3. The chain is built from TRBV11-2 and TRBJ1-4, with D unresolved. The CDR3 is made up of 15 amino acids. Germline CDR1 SGHAT, CDR2 FQNNGV. V was pared by 0 bases and J by 0 bases, with 5 bases between. The DNA of the CDR3 is TGTGCCAGCAGCTTAGATCGGGCAACTAATGAAAAACTGTTTTTT. Its protein is CASSLDRATNEKLFF.

The gene calls are TRBV6-5 and TRBJ2-2, with 10 bases lining up with TRBD1. CDR3 length equals 15 residues. Germline CDR1 MNHEY, CDR2 SVGAGI. V gave up 11 bases and J gave up 5 bases; unmatched junction bases: 11. CDR3 nucleotides: TGTGCCTCCACGGCGAGACAGGGGGCAACCGGGGAGCTGTTTTTT. Its protein product is CASTARQGATGELFF.

In this sample, this clone turned up a few times. The chain has TRBV9 and TRBJ2-2; 10 bases map to TRBD2. The CDR3 runs to 17 residues. Germline CDR1 and CDR2: SGDLS and YYNGEE. V gave up 0 bases and J gave up 2 bases; unmatched junction bases: 4. In DNA form, the CDR3 reads TGTGCCAGCAGCGTAGCCAGCGGGGGGGCCAACACCGGGGAGCTGTTTTTT. Translated: CASSVASGGANTGELFF.

The chain uses TRBV2 and TRBJ2-3; 7 nucleotides match TRBD1. The CDR3 covers 15 residues. The germline CDR1 and CDR2 sequences are SNHLY and FYNNEI. With 5 bases clipped from V and 2 bases from J, the junction kept 7 bases outside the gene matches. The CDR3 sequence is CASSTGTAITDTQYF. CDR3 in DNA: TGTGCCAGCAGTACCGGGACAGCCATCACAGATACGCAGTATTTT.

The chain uses TRBV7-2 and TRBJ2-3; no definite D call. CDR1 is SGHTA and CDR2 is FQGNSA in the germline V gene. The CDR3 has 12 residues. Trimming removed 5 bases from V and 2 bases from J, with 5 bases in between. CDR3 protein: CASSLLTDTQYF. The CDR3, as DNA: TGTGCCAGCAGCCTCCTCACAGATACGCAGTATTTT.

This clone was found once. The V gene is TRBV28, the J gene TRBJ1-2, with D possibly matching TRBD1 (5 bases). V was shortened by 5 bases and J by 12 bases, with 22 bases between the two germline ends. The length of the CDR3 is 14 residues. Germline-derived CDR1 and CDR2 are MDHEN and SYDVKM. This chain's CDR3 is CASSAGLFSIGDTF. The CDR3, as DNA: TGTGCCAGCAGTGCGGGGCTCTTTTCTATTGGGGACACCTTC.

This chain uses TRBV20-1 with TRBJ2-7, with 7 nucleotides matching TRBD2. Trimming at V came to 6 bases and at J to 2 bases, leaving 1 base not matched to a gene. Germline CDR1 reads DFQATT; CDR2 reads SNEGSKA (reference sequence). This CDR3 is built from 11 residues. CDR3 DNA: TGCAGTGCGGCGGGGGCCTACGAGCAGTACTTC. This encodes CSAAGAYEQYF.

The chain uses TRBV6-1 and TRBJ1-2, with 7 bases identical to TRBD1. J was trimmed by 5 bases and V by 11 bases; bases with no gene match: 14. Per the germline V gene, CDR1 is MNHNS and CDR2 is SASEGT. The CDR3 is 14 residues long. The DNA for the CDR3 is TGTGCCGTCCGGTCCAGGGACAGAGTTTATGGCTACACCTTC. Amino acid sequence: CAVRSRDRVYGYTF.

The sample holds one count of this clone. The chain is built from TRBV7-9 and TRBJ1-2; D is unresolved. CDR3 length: 13 amino acids. V lost 2 bases to trimming and J lost 6 bases, with 10 bases between them. Germline lookup yields CDR1 SEHNR and CDR2 FQNEAQ (reference sequence). CDR3 DNA: TGTGCCAGCAGCTTACCAGGAATTGATGGCTACACCTTC. It specifies CASSLPGIDGYTF.

The gene calls are TRBV6-5 and TRBJ1-5; D not certain. Germline CDR1 reads MNHEY; CDR2 reads SVGAGI. Trimming stripped 2 bases from V and 5 bases from J, with 10 bases between. This CDR3 has 14 amino acids. The CDR3 loop is CASSYGQEDQPQHF. The CDR3 region has the DNA TGTGCCAGCAGTTACGGGCAGGAGGATCAGCCCCAGCATTTT.

The chain combines TRBV7-9 with TRBJ2-7; 8 nucleotides match TRBD1. V dropped 3 bases and J dropped 5; count of bases not matched to a gene: 6. CDR3 length: 14 residues. Germline CDR1 reads SEHNR; CDR2 reads FQNEAQ (reference sequence). CDR3 nucleotides: TGTGCCAGCAGCTTTTCGGACAGGGCCCACGAGCAGTACTTC. It yields the protein CASSFSDRAHEQYF.

This sequence joins TRBV9 and TRBJ1-3; D call uncertain. This CDR3 region has 15 residues. The germline V gene has CDR1 SGDLS and CDR2 YYNGEE. Trimming took off 0 bases at V and 3 bases at J, with 10 bases between the two ends. The CDR3 DNA follows: TGTGCCAGCAGCGTAGAAGAGCATTATGGAAACACCATATATTTT. Protein: CASSVEEHYGNTIYF. Complete variable domain (other parts from reference TRBV9 and TRBJ1-3): DSGVTQTPKHLITATGQRVTLRCSPRSGDLSVYWYQQSLDQGLQFLIQYYNGEERAKGNILERFSAQQFPDLHSELNLSSLELGDSALYFCASSVEEHYGNTIYFGEGSWLTVV.

The chain joins TRBV18 to TRBJ1-3, with 11 nucleotides matching TRBD1. The V segment lost 6 bases and the J segment 3 bases; nucleotides outside the gene matches: 4. Germline V lookup: CDR1 KGHSH, CDR2 LQKENI. The CDR3 covers 15 residues. Here the CDR3 reads CASSADRGHGNTIYF. The CDR3 DNA sequence: TGTGCCAGCTCGGCGGACAGGGGGCATGGAAACACCATATATTTT.

The CDR3 protein is CAISRATYEQYF. Written as DNA, the CDR3 is TGTGCCATTTCGAGGGCTACCTACGAGCAGTACTTC. The gene calls are TRBV6-5 and TRBJ2-7; D perhaps matches TRBD2 (5 bases). Germline assignment: CDR1 MNHEY and CDR2 SVGAGI. The CDR3 length is 12 residues. V lost 10 bases and J 2 bases, leaving 12 bases between the germline ends.

The chain has TRBV6-4 and TRBJ1-6; 7 nucleotides match TRBD1. V shed 6 bases, J shed 5 bases, and the junction held 4 bases outside the gene matches. The CDR3 runs to 14 residues. Germline V gene lookup returns CDR1 MRHNA and CDR2 SNTAGT. The DNA of the CDR3 is TGTGCCAGCAGATCGGGACAGCATAATTCACCCCTCCACTTT. Protein product: CASRSGQHNSPLHF.

The V call is TRBV7-8, the J call TRBJ1-6; D remains ambiguous. V lost 4 bases and J 7 bases, leaving 11 bases between the germline ends. This CDR3 is 14 amino acids long. Germline values: CDR1 SGHVS, CDR2 FQNEAQ. This CDR3 reads CASSSSSGNSPLHF. CDR3 nucleotide sequence: TGTGCCAGCAGCTCGTCCTCCGGGAATTCACCCCTCCACTTT. Full variable domain (rest looked up from reference TRBV7-8 and TRBJ1-6): GAGVSQSPRYKVAKRGQDVALRCDPISGHVSLFWYQQALGQGPEFLTYFQNEAQLDKSGLPSDRFFAERPEGSVSTLKIQRTQQEDSAVYLCASSSSSGNSPLHFGNGTRLTVT.

The chain has TRBV4-2 and TRBJ1-1, with D maybe TRBD1 (6 bases). Between the trimmed V and J ends, which lost 0 bases and 5 bases, there was a span of 13 bases. CDR1 LGHNA and CDR2 YNFKEQ come from the germline V gene. The CDR3 is 15 amino acids. CDR3 DNA: TGTGCCAGCAGCCAAGACGGGGGGCGCGAGACTGAAGCTTTCTTT. It codes for CASSQDGGRETEAFF.

V gene TRBV19 combines with J gene TRBJ2-3; maybe TRBD2 (5 bases). The V gene lost 8 bases and the J gene lost 2 bases, with 11 bases spanning the gap. The CDR3 totals 13 residues. Per germline, CDR1 LNHDA and CDR2 SQIVND (reference sequence). As DNA, the CDR3 is TGTGCCAGTGGGCTAGCCCCCACAGATACGCAGTATTTT. It is translated as CASGLAPTDTQYF. Full variable domain (outside the CDR3, taken from reference TRBV19 and TRBJ2-3): DGGITQSPKYLFRKEGQNVTLSCEQNLNHDAMYWYRQDPGQGLRLIYYSQIVNDFQKGDIAEGYSVSREKKESFPLTVTSAQKNPTAFYLCASGLAPTDTQYFGPGTRLTVL.

The chain has TRBV5-1 and TRBJ2-7, with 15 nucleotides matching TRBD2. The CDR3 has 16 amino acids. Germline V gives CDR1 SGHRS, CDR2 YFSETQ. With V trimmed by 4 bases and J by 3 bases, 5 bases remained unmatched. CDR3 coding DNA: TGCGCCAGCAGCGGGGGGACTAGCGGGGGGTACTACGAGCAGTACTTC. Residues: CASSGGTSGGYYEQYF.

The V gene is TRBV19, the J gene TRBJ2-6; TRBD1 aligns across 7 bases. After removal of 4 bases from V and 2 bases from J, the junction contained 5 bases not matched to a gene. Germline V gene sequence: CDR1 LNHDA, CDR2 SQIVND (reference sequence). CDR3 length equals 16 residues. DNA for the CDR3: TGTGCCAGTAGTACGTTCGACAGGGCTGGGGCCAACGTCCTGACTTTC. Translating it yields CASSTFDRAGANVLTF.

CDR3 sequence: CASSVTAGGGETQYF. Written as DNA, the CDR3 is TGTGCCAGCAGCGTTACAGCGGGGGGGGGAGAGACCCAGTACTTC. The chain is built from TRBV7-2 and TRBJ2-5, with 10 bases lining up with TRBD2. This CDR3 spans 15 amino acids. Germline lookup yields CDR1 SGHTA and CDR2 FQGNSA. Losses at the gene ends were 5 bases for V and 4 bases for J; bases not matched to a gene: 7.

The chain couples TRBV6-5 to TRBJ1-6, with TRBD1 matching 9 bases. Trimming cost V 5 bases and J 10 bases; bases outside gene matches: 9. Germline V CDR1 and CDR2: MNHEY, SVGAGI. The CDR3 spans 15 residues. The CDR3 DNA follows: TGTGCCAGCAGTAATGCTGGGACAGGGAGGTCACCCCTCCACTTT. It encodes CASSNAGTGRSPLHF.